The entry that follows covers one T cell receptor beta chain sequence. The V and J ends lost 5 bases and 9 bases, in that order; junction bases with no gene match: 14. There are 15 residues in the CDR3. Germline lookup yields CDR1 SGHNT and CDR2 YENEEA. This sample is drawn from a study of sequential checkpoint blockade in melanoma. Turning to the study itself: After nivolumab or ipilimumab alone, about 22 patients had week-13 rebiopsies.

Profiled with immunoSEQ multiplex PCR; TCRdb holds only in-frame clones, not every one. Of approximately 4,900 clones in the sample, around 33% are singletons; the top ten hold approximately 7%. Treatment specified: randomized to nivolumab then ipilimumab (arm A) or the reverse (arm B). No patient had prior DNA-damaging chemotherapy. The TCR was taken from a human donor with melanoma. J is TRBJ2-7 and V is TRBV11-3; 9 nucleotides align to TRBD2. The sequencing used tumor tissue (inferred from file names), collected from a patient given nivolumab and ipilimumab in sequence. This chain's CDR3 is CASSPGTSPRGGQYF. Here the CDR3 DNA reads TGTGCCAGCAGCCCCGGGACTAGCCCCCGGGGAGGGCAGTACTTC.